The 8 T cell receptor beta chains in this list originate from one sample, sequenced in a study of T cell changes during pregnancy in multiple sclerosis (dated 2019 in TCRdb). Libraries were built with the immunoSEQ multiplex PCR assay. The clones in this table, taken by TCRdb from immuneACCESS, are in-frame only. Not every clone is retained; where verified, under half of the shortfall comes from an unresolved V gene, and the cause of the rest is unknown. This sample gives more than 45,000 clones in total; roughly 90% of them show up just once. The top ten clones comprise approximately 0.64% of the sample. The sample was CD4+ T cells from peripheral blood mononuclear cells, taken after pregnancy. The receptors shown here come from a female donor with multiple sclerosis, enrolled in a pregnancy study.

This chain uses TRBV14 with TRBJ1-2; the match to TRBD1 covers 8 bases. Germline assignment: CDR1 SGHDN and CDR2 FVKESK. Trimming took 4 bases from V and 0 from J; bases not matched to a gene: 7. This CDR3 spans 16 amino acids. The chain's CDR3 is CASSRTGTGTNYGYTF. CDR3 coding DNA: TGTGCCAGCAGCCGAACTGGGACAGGCACTAACTATGGCTACACCTTC.

The chain links TRBV19 to TRBJ1-2, with 8 bases lining up with TRBD1. From germline, CDR1 is LNHDA and CDR2 SQIVND (reference sequence). Trimming at V came to 3 bases and at J to 4 bases, leaving 7 bases not matched to a gene. The CDR3 loop spans 15 amino acids. The CDR3 protein is CASSILTGGAYGYTF. The CDR3 nucleotides read TGTGCCAGTAGTATTCTTACAGGGGGAGCCTATGGCTACACCTTC.

This clone was detected only a few times. The rearrangement links TRBV27 to TRBJ1-5; D is perhaps TRBD1 (5 bases). The V gene lost 0 bases and the J gene lost 0 bases, with 9 bases spanning the gap. Germline V gene data show CDR1 as MNHEY and CDR2 as SMNVEV (reference sequence). The CDR3 contains 16 residues. The CDR3 sequence is CASSLSMGLSNQPQHF. CDR3 bases: TGTGCCAGCAGTTTATCGATGGGGCTTAGCAATCAGCCCCAGCATTTT.

The chain recombines TRBV7-9 with TRBJ1-5; the D is unclear. This CDR3 is 13 amino acids long. V was trimmed by 3 bases and J by 6 bases, leaving 9 bases between them. CDR1 SEHNR and CDR2 FQNEAQ come from the germline V gene (reference sequence). The CDR3 coding sequence is TGTGCCAGCAGCTTTTTCGAGGGTCAGCCCCAGCATTTT. Protein product: CASSFFEGQPQHF.

The V gene is TRBV11-2, the J gene TRBJ2-7, with TRBD2 identical over 15 bases. This CDR3 has 14 amino acids. CDR1 is SGHAT and CDR2 is FQNNGV in the germline V gene. V was clipped by 5 bases and J by 7 bases; unmatched bases: 3. Here the CDR3 DNA reads TGTGCCAGCAGCCCGGGACTAGCGGGGGGAGAGCAGTACTTC. It encodes CASSPGLAGGEQYF. The full variable domain, with the rest looked up from reference TRBV11-2 and TRBJ2-7, is EAGVAQSPRYKIIEKRQSVAFWCNPISGHATLYWYQQILGQGPKLLIQFQNNGVVDDSQLPKDRFSAERLKGVDSTLKIQPAKLEDSAVYLCASSPGLAGGEQYFGPGTRLTVT.

V is TRBV27 and J is TRBJ2-6; 10 nucleotides match TRBD1. Trimming took 6 bases from V and 1 from J; bases not matched to a gene: 12. Germline CDR1 is MNHEY and CDR2 is SMNVEV (reference sequence). This CDR3 is built from 19 residues. CDR3 sequence reads: CASSPRTGGIGSGANVLTF. For the CDR3, the DNA is TGTGCCAGCAGCCCGAGGACAGGGGGTATAGGTTCTGGGGCCAACGTCCTGACTTTC. Full variable domain (remainder filled in from reference TRBV27 and TRBJ2-6): EAQVTQNPRYLITVTGKKLTVTCSQNMNHEYMSWYRQDPGLGLRQIYYSMNVEVTDKGDVPEGYKVSRKEKRNFPLILESPSPNQTSLYFCASSPRTGGIGSGANVLTFGAGSRLTVL.

The rearrangement joins TRBV7-2 to TRBJ2-5, with 8 nucleotides matching TRBD1. The CDR3 is 14 amino acids. Unmatched junction bases numbered 5, after V lost 5 bases and J lost 3 bases. Germline CDR1 is SGHTA and CDR2 is FQGNSA. The CDR3 spells CASSLDRGEETQYF. In nucleotides, the CDR3 is TGTGCCAGCAGCCTCGACAGGGGAGAAGAGACCCAGTACTTC.

The V and J genes are TRBV19 and TRBJ1-1; TRBD1 matches at 12 bases. The CDR3 is 18 residues long. The trim removed 3 bases at V and 3 bases at J, leaving 11 bases unmatched. CDR1 and CDR2 from the germline V gene are LNHDA and SQIVND (reference sequence). CDR3 residues: CASSILGQGAGRDTEAFF. The DNA for the CDR3 is TGTGCCAGTAGTATTTTGGGACAGGGGGCCGGGCGGGACACTGAAGCTTTCTTT.